This paragraph reports one T cell receptor beta chain. Its target is not known. The second PCR ran about 6 to 11 cycles with a sample-barcoded 5' primer and J-beta primers. MiXCR was run by TCRdb on the 5' RACE reads, yielding one entry per CDR3 protein. Here the sample spans about 800,000 distinct CDR3 sequences, 55% to 75% being singletons. This sample stems from a study of blood T cells in healthy people across ages. Looked up from germline, CDR1 is SGHTA and CDR2 is FQGNSA. The V and J ends lost 2 bases and 0 bases respectively, with 8 bases between them. The CDR3 spans 15 residues. Study results and caveats: Naive T cell percentage showed a strong correlation with the diversity of TCR beta.

Material: blood. The TCR was taken from a young man in good health. The V call is TRBV7-2, the J call TRBJ2-4, with no clear D. The chain's CDR3 is CASSLMAVAKNIQYF. The CDR3 bases are TGTGCCAGCAGCTTAATGGCAGTAGCCAAAAACATTCAGTACTTC.